These 3 T cell receptor beta chains share one sample of origin, sequenced in a study of shared clonotypes between healthy human individuals. Data came from immunoSEQ multiplex PCR; TCRdb stores just in-frame clones and leaves some out. Of roughly 1,500,000 clones listed, around 98% are singletons. Sequencing was done on a sample of naive CD4+ T cells sorted from blood. Described subset: CD45RA+ positively selected. The source of these receptors is a man between 25 and 39 years old in good health.

This chain joins TRBV7-9 and TRBJ2-3; 7 bases are shared with TRBD1. V trimming: 5 bases; J trimming: 0 bases; junction bases outside the gene matches: 5. Germline V gives CDR1 SEHNR, CDR2 FQNEAQ (reference sequence). CDR3 length equals 15 residues. CDR3 nucleotide sequence: TGTGCCAGCAGCGCCCGGACAGGAAGCACAGATACGCAGTATTTT. This codes for CASSARTGSTDTQYF.

The CDR3 loop reads CASSLSGTGDQPQHF. CDR3 in DNA: TGTGCCAGCAGTCTCTCGGGGACAGGAGATCAGCCCCAGCATTTT. This chain joins TRBV28 and TRBJ1-5, with 8 bases aligning to TRBD1. This CDR3 has 15 residues. V lost 5 bases to trimming and J lost 5 bases; unmatched junction nucleotides: 8. Germline CDR1 and CDR2: MDHEN and SYDVKM. Using reference TRBV28 and TRBJ1-5 for the parts outside the CDR3, the full variable domain is DVKVTQSSRYLVKRTGEKVFLECVQDMDHENMFWYRQDPGLGLRLIYFSYDVKMKEKGDIPEGYSVSREKKERFSLILESASTNQTSMYLCASSLSGTGDQPQHFGDGTRLSIL.

This sequence joins TRBV28 and TRBJ2-7; 10 bases match TRBD2. After removal of 3 bases from V and 2 bases from J, the junction contained 10 bases not matched to a gene. CDR1 MDHEN and CDR2 SYDVKM come from the germline V gene. This CDR3 is built from 17 residues. The CDR3 sequence: CASSFELRTSGAYEQYF. The DNA for the CDR3 is TGTGCCAGCAGTTTTGAGCTTCGGACTAGCGGTGCCTACGAGCAGTACTTC.